This T cell receptor (beta chain) was obtained from a study of cytomegalovirus exposure and HLA in healthy donors (TCRdb year 2017). A note on the overall study: According to an earlier analysis of 550 to 750 of the donors, about 190 million T cells yielded 117 million unique TCR beta sequences and about 300 Gb of sequence data. In the later analysis, no new phenotypic data were used to find candidate immune exposures; instead, reliance was placed on TCR beta sequences and their occurrence across donors. To study patterns of TCR occurrence, a later analysis re-analyzed previously published TCR beta repertoires from 700 or so donors and added high-resolution HLA genotyping. Every discovery cohort repertoire had been produced on one sequencing platform. Several DR-DQ haplotypes were handled as single units for association and clustering, since linkage in the cohort was strong. In a later genetic analysis, genome-wide SNP genotypes for about 65% of the 666 donors were used, and that subset was treated as a discovery cohort. An early release that covered roughly 600 HLA-typed donors contained 300 to 350 gigabases of sequencing data and tens of millions of unique TCR sequences. An earlier analysis of around 540 of the donors applied high-throughput TCR beta sequencing to assess whether each TCR beta V gene segment acted as functional or pseudogenic. Using immunosequencing, the study profiled T cell repertoires from approximately 700 subjects and related those repertoires to cytomegalovirus serostatus. To predict cytomegalovirus infection status, the study combined high-throughput TCR immunosequencing, statistical association of individual TCRs with disease status, and machine learning. Besides the first cohort of 500 to 700 subjects, a separate validation cohort made up of 120 different subjects was used. The study aimed to test whether cataloging public T cell receptors could reveal signatures of past pathogen exposure. HLA typing covered class I and class II loci at four-digit resolution. Among 300 to 500 genotyped donors of the cohort, an average of roughly 230,000 unique TCR beta nucleotide sequences was sequenced per donor, of which about 18% were non-productive. Among the 398 genotyped donors, around 81% belonged to the genetic ancestry cluster associated with self-reported Caucasian donors. Typing coverage differed by locus: A, B, C, DRB1 and DQB1 were typed in about 620-640 donors, DQA1 in 522, DPA1 in roughly 590, and DPB1 in approximately 450. Donor age, sex, ethnicity and CMV serostatus were collected together with the repertoire data.

The cohort comprised more than 550 healthy bone marrow donors. At the time of sampling, every cohort member was nominally healthy, though immune exposures that went unrecorded were likely present. The donor was CMV seropositive and was included in the group of approximately 310 seropositive cohort members. A peripheral blood sample was collected from each donor, and TCR beta sequencing was performed on peripheral blood mononuclear cells. Genomic DNA was extracted from the blood cell samples with the Qiagen DNeasy Blood Extraction Kit. The receptor library was made with the immunoSEQ multiplex PCR assay. The multiplex PCR relied on a mix of 60 forward primers for TCR Vbeta segments and 13 reverse primers for TCR Jbeta segments. The CDR3 region of rearranged TCR beta genes was amplified from genomic DNA by a multiplex PCR assay. On the Illumina HiSeq System, the amplified TCR beta libraries were sequenced as 87-base-pair reads. Concerning the study's data processing: Across the 670 or so repertoires, a later analysis counted 78 million or so unique TCR beta chains, approximately 12 million of which were shared by at least two donors. Raw reads were error-corrected and collapsed into unique sequences by a nearest-neighbor algorithm in which closely related sequences were merged to remove PCR and sequencing errors. CDR3 sequences were aligned to IMGT reference sequences to assign V, D and J gene segments. For a sequence to be retained, at least a six-nucleotide match to both a V gene segment and a J gene segment was required. A rearrangement counted as productive if the CDR3 had no stop codons and remained in frame with V and J, and every other rearrangement counted as non-productive. Following IMGT convention, CDR3 was defined as the stretch from the second conserved V-encoded cysteine up to the conserved J-encoded phenylalanine. The earlier analysis of 500 to 750 of the donors excluded any sequence lacking an unambiguous match to a single V gene segment. In an earlier analysis of 587 of the donors, V segments were called functional above 56.7% productive rearrangements and were called segregating when the between-donor standard deviation exceeded 5%. A statistical classification framework was built for diagnosing cytomegalovirus status from the catalog of TCR beta chain sequences. In a later analysis, TCR nucleotide sequences were compared against IMGT/GENE-DB human TR gene sequences so that V and J genes could be assigned. A later analysis assigned CDR3 sequences and most-parsimonious VDJ recombination scenarios with the TCRdist pipeline. In a later analysis, each TCR beta chain was defined by its CDR3 amino acid sequence together with its V-gene family, and reads lacking a unique V-gene family were excluded. To address suspected cross-contamination and a sequencing artifact, a later analysis removed 592 highly shared, low-generation-probability nucleotide sequences. In a later analysis, a clonal expansion index was calculated for each public chain from normalized within-repertoire ranks of inferred template counts. In a later analysis, generation probabilities were computed with a VDJ recombination model fitted to out-of-frame rearrangements, and the resulting probabilities were checked against IGoR. A later analysis scored TCR-TCR, TCR-HLA and TCR-CMV co-occurrence with hypergeometric tests, applying a repertoire-size bias correction to TCR pairs. A later analysis estimated false discovery rates by permuting HLA or CMV assignments 20 times. In a later analysis, co-occurring TCRs were grouped using DBSCAN, and TCRdist sequence similarity was added for clustering within HLA-allele-positive subsets. Repertoires with fewer than 30,000 or more than 120,000 public chains were left out of co-occurrence clustering, as were a handful of repertoires with anomalous nucleotide sharing. TCRdb re-hosts the immuneACCESS table, in-frame sequences only. Its copies lack some clones; in the studies checked, an unresolved V gene accounts for under half of them, and the cause for the rest is not known. That table is the source of V, J and clone size, and D and trimming were worked out from the DNA. Present in this sample are 100,000 to 150,000 clones, roughly a tenth of which were seen just once. The biggest ten clones account for 4% to 5% of the sample.

Broad study findings and their caveats: In both the original and validation cohorts, the classifier was reported to diagnose cytomegalovirus status with high specificity and sensitivity. A later analysis found that TCR association rates varied across HLA loci, with DRB1 alleles showing the most associated TCRs and HLA-C alleles the fewest. About 15 rarely observed V segments, including chromosome 9 orphons, were excluded from the earlier analysis of some 590 of the donors because counts were too low. A cluster of highly shared sequence variants was judged likely to represent a technical artifact of the sequencing pipeline. In a later genetic analysis, a missense DCLRE1C variant was associated with V-gene and J-gene trimming of TCR beta chains, and the association was replicated in an independent cohort. The study gave a list of roughly 150 TCR beta chains associated with cytomegalovirus. According to a later genetic analysis, donors in an Asian-associated ancestry cluster had fewer N-insertions in productive TCRs than the approximately 700-donor mean. Assigning TCR associations to individual alleles was difficult when HLA alleles, especially DR and DQ, strongly co-occurred. Because some donors lacked HLA typing at each locus, the association tests relied only on the typed subset. The authors suggested that the approach could potentially be generalized to other disease states and immunological phenotypes. Broadly in line with IMGT annotations, most TCR beta V segments showed up in productive rearrangements about 87% or about 30% of the time in an earlier analysis of around 550 of the donors. Several of the top co-occurrence clusters appeared to be linked to parvovirus B19, influenza, CMV and Epstein-Barr virus, according to a later analysis. A further reported finding was that TCR beta sequences accurately predicted the HLA-A and HLA-B alleles for most subjects in the first cohort. This cohort had only TCR beta chains sequenced, and the lack of alpha or paired-chain data limited which features could be detected. In a later analysis, HLA-associated TCR beta chains were found to be more clonally expanded and to have lower generation probabilities than equally common non-associated chains. Because the 87-base-pair reads could not distinguish some IMGT-functional V segments, including TRBV6-2 and TRBV6-3, those segments were excluded. The presence/absence analyses assumed that sequencing depth was roughly uniform across donors, and that assumption may not be true. Most TCR sequences were observed very rarely across donors, whereas some public TCRs were present in many individuals. Linkage disequilibrium might explain the correlated functional status among segregating V segments, but an unknown experimental factor could not be excluded. A later analysis associated about 18,000 TCR beta sequences with specific HLA alleles at a false discovery rate of 0.05. The only immune exposure information available for the cohort was CMV serostatus. In vitro tests confirmed that three of the cytomegalovirus-associated TCR beta chains recognize cytomegalovirus antigens. A later analysis found that most CMV-associated TCR beta chains appeared HLA-restricted, with HLA associations seemingly driven largely by CMV exposure.

This clone was detected only a few times. This receptor's antigen is unknown. One base away there is no much larger clone; base qualities are not given. V is trimmed back by 2 bases and J by 4 bases, and the junction contains 6 bases that no gene match accounts for. The germline V gene supplies CDR1 SGHRS and CDR2 YFSETQ. Inclusive of the bounding cysteine and phenylalanine, the CDR3 is 15 residues long. The retained sequence is limited to the CDR3, 45 bases, with the frame set at the first base. The chain is assembled from TRBV5-1 and TRBJ1-1; TRBD1 aligns with 9 central bases. The sequenced sample was PBMCs. The TCR sequence derives from a woman under 30 in good health and CMV-seropositive. The sequenced DNA: TGCGCCAGCAGCTTACCGACAGGGGGGAGCACTGAAGCTTTCTTT. The encoded protein is CASSLPTGGSTEAFF.